A single sample gave rise to the 4 T cell receptor beta chains below, sequenced in a study of blood T cell repertoires in COVID-19. Repertoires were generated with immunoSEQ multiplex PCR, while TCRdb's copy carries only in-frame clones and drops some. The sample holds about 220,000 clones, over 75% seen once. Material: PBMCs or T cells enriched from blood (not recorded which). All receptors come from a woman aged 18-29 years in a cohort exposed to, infected with or recovered from COVID-19 (not recorded which).

This rearrangement joins TRBV29-1 to TRBJ1-4; TRBD1 is a possible D gene (5 bases). Germline V CDR1 and CDR2: SQVTM, ANQGSEA. The CDR3 extends over 13 amino acids. V was clipped by 4 bases and J by 4 bases, with 10 bases between them. CDR3 sequence (DNA): TGCAGCGTTGTTTCAGGGATTAATGAAAAACTGTTTTTT. Its protein is CSVVSGINEKLFF.

This clone came up a few times. The chain uses TRBV4-2 and TRBJ2-3, with a tentative D call TRBD2 (6 bases). Trimming removed 2 bases from V and 4 bases from J, with 22 bases in between. Per germline, CDR1 LGHNA and CDR2 YNFKEQ. The CDR3 extends over 18 amino acids. The CDR3 loop is CASSQNWGTSGFPDTQYF. The CDR3 nucleotides read TGTGCCAGCAGCCAAAATTGGGGGACTTCAGGGTTCCCAGATACGCAGTATTTT.

The chain uses TRBV10-1 and TRBJ2-7; TRBD2 agrees at 7 bases. Germline V gene data show CDR1 as WNHNN and CDR2 as SYGVQD (reference sequence). J was trimmed by 3 bases and V by 7 bases; bases with no gene match: 6. This CDR3 is built from 13 residues. DNA for the CDR3: TGCGCCAGCACTTCGGGGGAGGGCTACGAGCAGTACTTC. Amino acid sequence: CASTSGEGYEQYF.

The chain has TRBV7-8 and TRBJ2-7; a weak D match, TRBD2 (6 bases). V lost 5 bases and J 7 bases, leaving 18 bases between the germline ends. Germline V lookup: CDR1 SGHVS, CDR2 FQNEAQ. The CDR3 is 14 amino acids. CDR3 bases: TGTGCCAGCAGCATGGACTATGGCTCAAGGGAGCAGTACTTC. Its protein product is CASSMDYGSREQYF.